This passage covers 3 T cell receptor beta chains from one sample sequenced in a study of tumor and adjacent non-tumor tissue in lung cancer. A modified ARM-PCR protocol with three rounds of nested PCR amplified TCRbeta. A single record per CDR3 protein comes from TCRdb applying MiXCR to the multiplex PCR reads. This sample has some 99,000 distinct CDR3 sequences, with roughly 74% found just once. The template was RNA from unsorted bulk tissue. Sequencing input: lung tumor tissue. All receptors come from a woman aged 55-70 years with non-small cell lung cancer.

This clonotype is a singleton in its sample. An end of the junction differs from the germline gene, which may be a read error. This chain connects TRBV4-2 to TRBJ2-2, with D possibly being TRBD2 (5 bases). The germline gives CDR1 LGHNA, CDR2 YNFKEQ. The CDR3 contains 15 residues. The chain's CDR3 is CARSQEWGARGELFF. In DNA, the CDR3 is TGTGCCAGAAGCCAAGAGTGGGGAGCAAGGGGGGAGCTGTTTTTT.

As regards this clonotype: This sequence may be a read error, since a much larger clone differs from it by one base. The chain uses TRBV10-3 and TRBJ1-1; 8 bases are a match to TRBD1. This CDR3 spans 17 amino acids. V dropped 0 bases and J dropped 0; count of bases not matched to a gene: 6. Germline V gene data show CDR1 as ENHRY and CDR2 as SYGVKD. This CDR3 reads CAISESTGGPMNTEAFF. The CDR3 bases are TGTGCCATCAGTGAGTCCACAGGGGGACCAATGAACACTGAAGCTTTCTTT.

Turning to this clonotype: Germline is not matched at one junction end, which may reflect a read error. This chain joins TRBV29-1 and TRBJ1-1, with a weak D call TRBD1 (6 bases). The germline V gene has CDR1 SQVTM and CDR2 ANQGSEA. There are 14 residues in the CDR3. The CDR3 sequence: CSVGEGGLYTEALF. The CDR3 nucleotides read TGCAGCGTTGGTGAGGGGGGGTTGTACACTGAAGCTTTATTT. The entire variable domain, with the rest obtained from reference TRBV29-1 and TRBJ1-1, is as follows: SAVISQKPSRDICQRGTSLTIQCQVDSQVTMMFWYRQQPGQSLTLIATANQGSEATYESGFVIDKFPISRPNLTFSTLTVSNMSPEDSSIYLCSVGEGGLYTEALFGQGTRLTVV.